This TCR beta chain emerged from a study of T cells after yellow fever vaccination. Study-wide context: For low cell numbers, libraries were made with SMART-Seq v4 Ultra Low Input. Findings and limits, study-wide: Weaker overall, the secondary response nonetheless peaked faster (day 5 versus 15).

This clonotype has more than one count but fewer than ten. Its target is unknown. Conversion of TCR transcripts into cDNA relied on 5'RACE template switching, which added a universal primer site and UMIs. TCRdb re-called the 5' RACE reads with MiXCR, one entry per CDR3 protein. This repertoire shows under 400,000 distinct CDR3 sequences, under 15% found once; its top ten account for 2.5% to 3.5%. The V gene's germline CDR1 is SGHTA and CDR2 FQGNSA. The CDR3 extends over 14 amino acids. The J segment lost 9 bases and the V segment lost 3 bases, leaving 8 bases of the junction unmatched. The chain is built from TRBV7-2 and TRBJ2-1; 7 bases are shared with TRBD2. Source: CD4+ T cells sorted from PBMCs, taken 15 days after the yellow fever booster vaccination. The source of this sequence is a man aged 18 to 30 who received the YFV17D yellow fever vaccine. CDR3 in DNA: TGTGCCAGCAGCTTCACGGGGGGTGGGATTGAGCAGTTCTTC. Its translation: CASSFTGGGIEQFF.